Presented here are 19 T cell receptor beta chains from one specimen sequenced in a study of cytomegalovirus exposure and HLA in healthy donors listed by TCRdb under 2017. Library generation was performed with the immunoSEQ multiplex PCR assay. For the multiplex PCR, a mixture combining 60 forward primers for TCR Vbeta segments and 13 reverse primers for TCR Jbeta segments was used. Held by TCRdb, this immuneACCESS table contains in-frame sequences only and omits some clones. Under half of the omission traces to an unresolved V gene where checked; the cause of the rest is unknown. In this sample the table shows 150,000 to 200,000 clones, 78% of which occur a single time. Of the sample, about 3% falls within the top ten clones. The sequenced sample consisted of PBMCs. These receptors came from a female donor in good health and CMV-seronegative.

The gene calls are TRBV28 and TRBJ2-3, with TRBD2 matching 11 bases. The CDR3 is 17 residues long. The ends lost 6 bases at V and 4 bases at J; junction bases unmatched: 12. Per the germline V gene, CDR1 is MDHEN and CDR2 is SYDVKM. The CDR3 region has the DNA TGTGCCAGCAGCTCTCCTACTAGCGGGAGTCCCCCAGATACGCAGTATTTT. Its translation: CASSSPTSGSPPDTQYF.

V usage is TRBV6-5 and J usage is TRBJ1-1; no clear D. In germline, CDR1 is MNHEY, CDR2 SVGAGI. This CDR3 spans 15 amino acids. Trimming took 1 base from V and 8 from J, leaving 17 bases between them. The CDR3: CASSYWAAKKEEAFF. For the CDR3, the DNA is TGTGCCAGCAGTTACTGGGCAGCCAAAAAAGAGGAAGCTTTCTTT.

The chain joins TRBV30 to TRBJ1-3, with TRBD1 matching 9 bases. The CDR3 is 14 amino acids. With V trimmed by 1 base and J by 7 bases, 5 bases remained unmatched. The V gene's germline CDR1 is GTSNPN and CDR2 SVGIG (reference sequence). The CDR3: CAWSANRGQNTIYF. For the CDR3, the DNA is TGTGCCTGGAGTGCTAACAGGGGGCAGAACACCATATATTTT.

This clone was recorded a few times. This chain joins TRBV30 and TRBJ2-7, with a tentative D call TRBD1 (7 bases). CDR3 size: 12 residues. The V end was cut by 5 bases, the J end by 6 bases, with 14 bases between. Per germline, CDR1 GTSNPN and CDR2 SVGIG (reference sequence). CDR3 sequence: CAWGDRDFEQYF. CDR3 nucleotides: TGTGCCTGGGGAGACAGGGACTTCGAGCAGTACTTC.

The CDR3 nucleotides are TGTGCCAGCAGCTTAGAAGAGGGTAACGGGGAGCTGTTTTTT. Its translation: CASSLEEGNGELFF. This chain links TRBV7-7 with TRBJ2-2; D might be TRBD2 (5 bases). V was shortened by 1 base and J by 7 bases, with 10 bases between the two germline ends. CDR1 and CDR2 (germline): SSHAT, FNYEAQ (reference sequence). CDR3 length: 14 residues.

The CDR3 sequence is CASSFPGRNTEAFF. For the CDR3, the DNA is TGTGCCAGCAGCTTTCCGGGAAGGAACACTGAAGCTTTCTTT. The V and J genes are TRBV7-9 and TRBJ1-1, with no clear D. Germline CDR1 is SEHNR and CDR2 is FQNEAQ (reference sequence). Trimming left V 3 bases short and J 1 base short, with 9 bases between. This CDR3 has 14 residues.

The chain links TRBV7-3 to TRBJ2-7; 9 bases map to TRBD2. CDR3 length: 14 amino acids. CDR1 and CDR2 (germline): SGHTA, FQGTGA. Trimming removed 4 bases from V and 4 bases from J; junction bases left unmatched: 5. CDR3 sequence reads: CASSYSGGGYEQYF. In DNA form, the CDR3 reads TGTGCCAGCAGCTATAGCGGGGGTGGTTACGAGCAGTACTTC.

The chain recombines TRBV5-1 with TRBJ1-1; 7 bases are a match to TRBD1. Losses at the gene ends were 0 bases for V and 5 bases for J; bases not matched to a gene: 10. In germline, CDR1 is SGHRS, CDR2 YFSETQ. The CDR3 runs 16 residues. The CDR3 DNA reads TGCGCCAGCAGCTTGGCCACGGGAGGGGGCCGGACTGAAGCTTTCTTT. Encoded protein: CASSLATGGGRTEAFF.

This clone was detected only a few times. The V call is TRBV18, the J call TRBJ2-3; TRBD2 aligns across 8 bases. The germline gives CDR1 KGHSH, CDR2 LQKENI. V was pared by 3 bases and J by 3 bases, with 8 bases of the junction left unmatched. This CDR3 has 16 amino acids. The CDR3 DNA is TGTGCCAGCTCACCTGTACTAGCGGTCCAGACAGATACGCAGTATTTT. Protein: CASSPVLAVQTDTQYF.

The chain joins TRBV7-9 to TRBJ2-5; 8 bases fit TRBD2. This CDR3 is 15 amino acids long. The V segment lost 1 base and the J segment 0 bases; nucleotides outside the gene matches: 1. Germline V gene data show CDR1 as SEHNR and CDR2 as FQNEAQ (reference sequence). The CDR3 nucleotides read TGTGCCAGCAGCTTAGAAGCGGGGGACCAAGAGACCCAGTACTTC. Translated, it gives CASSLEAGDQETQYF.

The chain carries TRBV7-2 and TRBJ2-7; D uncertain. From germline, CDR1 is SGHTA and CDR2 FQGNSA. The CDR3 totals 14 residues. The V and J ends lost 0 bases and 3 bases respectively, with 9 bases between them. The CDR3 is CASSLAGVNYEQYF. CDR3 nucleotides: TGTGCCAGCAGCTTAGCCGGAGTTAACTACGAGCAGTACTTC.

V usage is TRBV6-6 and J usage is TRBJ2-7, with a possible D match to TRBD1 (6 bases). The J call may be wrong; the DNA end is better matched by TRBJ2-1. Germline lookup yields CDR1 MNHNY and CDR2 SVGAGI (reference sequence). The CDR3 has 15 amino acids. CDR3 in amino acids: CASSYPQGAYNEQFF. The CDR3 region has the DNA TGTGCCAGCAGTTACCCACAGGGAGCCTACAATGAGCAGTTCTTC.

The chain couples TRBV2 to TRBJ1-4, with D perhaps matching TRBD1 (5 bases). CDR3 length: 13 amino acids. Trimming took 7 bases from V and 5 from J, leaving 11 bases between them. The germline V gene has CDR1 SNHLY and CDR2 FYNNEI. The CDR3 spells CASNRQINEKLFF. Written as DNA, the CDR3 is TGTGCCAGCAATCGACAGATAAATGAAAAACTGTTTTTT.

The chain uses TRBV6-5 and TRBJ2-5; tentatively, D is TRBD2 (5 bases). Germline lookup yields CDR1 MNHEY and CDR2 SVGAGI. V was trimmed by 10 bases and J by 5 bases, leaving 14 bases between them. This CDR3 is 12 amino acids long. CDR3 DNA: TGTGCCACGGGGATTAGTCGGGAGACCCAGTACTTC. This encodes CATGISRETQYF.

This chain joins TRBV18 and TRBJ1-2; 11 nucleotides match TRBD1. This CDR3 has 14 residues. Looked up from germline, CDR1 is KGHSH and CDR2 is LQKENI. V lost 2 bases and J lost 10; bases outside the gene matches: 6. CDR3 coding DNA: TGTGCCAGCTCACCATATCCGGGACAGGGGGTCTACACCTTC. As protein: CASSPYPGQGVYTF. The full variable domain, in which reference TRBV18 and TRBJ1-2 provide the parts outside the CDR3, is NAGVMQNPRHLVRRRGQEARLRCSPMKGHSHVYWYRQLPEEGLKFMVYLQKENIIDESGMPKERFSAEFPKEGPSILRIQQVVRGDSAAYFCASSPYPGQGVYTFGSGTRLTVV.

This clone was picked up one time. J is TRBJ1-2 and V is TRBV2; D possibly corresponds to TRBD1 (6 bases). CDR1 is SNHLY and CDR2 is FYNNEI in the germline V gene. The CDR3 spans 16 residues. Trimming removed 1 base from V and 0 bases from J, with 12 bases in between. For the CDR3, the DNA is TGTGCCAGCAGTGAAGGCAGGGGATATCCTAACTATGGCTACACCTTC. Its protein product is CASSEGRGYPNYGYTF.

The rearrangement links TRBV7-8 to TRBJ2-7; maybe TRBD2 (6 bases). Trimming pared 1 base from V and 0 bases from J, leaving 10 bases between. Germline lookup yields CDR1 SGHVS and CDR2 FQNEAQ. The CDR3 sequence is 15 residues long. The CDR3 here is CASSLVRESSYEQYF. Here the CDR3 DNA reads TGTGCCAGCAGCTTAGTCCGGGAGAGCTCCTACGAGCAGTACTTC.

This clone was counted once. The V gene is TRBV10-3, the J gene TRBJ2-5; 11 nucleotides agree with TRBD2. CDR3 length: 16 residues. V shed 4 bases and J 2 bases; nucleotides not matched to a gene: 6. The V gene's germline CDR1 is ENHRY and CDR2 SYGVKD. The CDR3 DNA reads TGTGCCATCAGTGGGACTAGCGGGTCCTCACAAGAGACCCAGTACTTC. Its protein is CAISGTSGSSQETQYF.

The chain joins TRBV14 to TRBJ2-5; weak D call: TRBD2 (6 bases). There are 17 residues in the CDR3. V was pared by 4 bases and J by 4 bases, with 22 bases between. CDR1 SGHDN and CDR2 FVKESK come from the germline V gene. CDR3 in amino acids: CASSLLFVGGQAETQYF. CDR3 DNA sequence: TGTGCCAGCAGCCTCCTTTTTGTGGGGGGTCAGGCAGAGACCCAGTACTTC.